This T cell receptor (beta chain) was observed in a study of T cells in Graves' hyperthyroidism and ophthalmopathy. Overall study results and limits: In the blood, most expanded thyroid clonotypes above 0.001 appeared as well.

It was RNA transcripts that yielded the amplified TCR beta CDR3 regions. A set of HTBI primers served as the primers for a first-round RT-PCR of the TCR CDR3. TCRdb re-derived calls from the multiplex PCR reads in MiXCR, one entry per CDR3 protein. The sample yields 400,000 to 600,000 distinct CDR3 sequences, roughly 20% seen once. This clonotype has ten or more counts. The target antigen is unknown. Researchers barred patients who had uncontrolled infection, other autoimmune disease, pregnancy or lactation. Clinical symptoms, serum thyroxine and TRAb, thyroid ultrasound and orbital computed tomography were used for the diagnoses. The CDR3 runs to 16 residues. The germline V gene encodes CDR1 MNHEY and CDR2 SVGEGT. Trimming took 5 bases from V and 1 from J, leaving 17 bases between them.

This sequence joins TRBV6-2 or TRBV6-3 and TRBJ1-1; possibly TRBD1 for D (5 bases). Sequenced sample: blood. The TCR sequence derives from a man younger than 35 with Graves' hyperthyroidism. CDR3 nucleotide sequence: TGTGCCAGCAGTCATTGGCAGGGAGAAGAGAACACTGAAGCTTTCTTT. It encodes CASSHWQGEENTEAFF.